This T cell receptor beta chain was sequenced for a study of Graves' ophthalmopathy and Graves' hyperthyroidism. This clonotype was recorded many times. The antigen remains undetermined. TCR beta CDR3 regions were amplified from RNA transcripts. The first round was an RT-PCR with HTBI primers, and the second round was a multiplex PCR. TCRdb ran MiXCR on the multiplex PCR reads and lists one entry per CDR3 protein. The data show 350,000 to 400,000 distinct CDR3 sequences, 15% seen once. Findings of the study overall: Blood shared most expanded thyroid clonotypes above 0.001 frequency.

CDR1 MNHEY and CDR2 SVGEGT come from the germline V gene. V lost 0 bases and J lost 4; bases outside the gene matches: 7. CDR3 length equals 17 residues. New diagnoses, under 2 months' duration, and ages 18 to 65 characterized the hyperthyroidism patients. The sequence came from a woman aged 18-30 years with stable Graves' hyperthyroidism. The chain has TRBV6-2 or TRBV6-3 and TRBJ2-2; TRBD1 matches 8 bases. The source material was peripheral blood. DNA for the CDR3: TGTGCCAGCAGTTACTCCTGGACAGGGAGTAGCACCGGGGAGCTGTTTTTT. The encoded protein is CASSYSWTGSSTGELFF.